This entry lists 25 T cell receptor beta chains sequenced from one sample in a study of blood T cell repertoires in COVID-19. TCRdb's copy holds only in-frame clones and misses some; the assay was immunoSEQ multiplex PCR. The data contain around 260,000 clones, roughly 85% of them singletons. Sequenced input: peripheral blood. The source of these receptors is a woman in her forties or fifties who had recovered from COVID-19.

The chain joins TRBV19 to TRBJ1-5; TRBD1 matches 9 bases. The CDR3 is made up of 14 amino acids. J lost 6 bases, V lost 3 bases, and 3 bases had no gene match. Germline lookup yields CDR1 LNHDA and CDR2 SQIVND (reference sequence). The CDR3 bases are TGTGCCAGTAGTATTACAGGGGGCCTTCAGCCCCAGCATTTT. Its protein product is CASSITGGLQPQHF.

The CDR3 protein is CASRLSRGQINEKLFF. CDR3 nucleotides: TGTGCCAGCAGACTTTCCAGAGGACAGATTAATGAAAAACTGTTTTTT. The J gene is TRBJ1-4, the V gene TRBV27; the D gene is possibly TRBD1 (6 bases). CDR1 and CDR2 (germline): MNHEY, SMNVEV (reference sequence). The CDR3 covers 16 residues. The germline V and J ends were trimmed by 6 bases and 4 bases, with 18 bases remaining between them.

CDR3 sequence reads: CATGQGGSGELFF. The DNA of the CDR3 is TGTGCCACAGGACAGGGAGGGTCCGGGGAGCTGTTTTTT. V usage is TRBV28 and J usage is TRBJ2-2, with a weak D call TRBD1 (8 bases). Trimming took 10 bases from V and 6 from J, leaving 15 bases between them. Germline CDR1 reads MDHEN; CDR2 reads SYDVKM. CDR3 length equals 13 residues.

This chain joins TRBV6-1 and TRBJ1-1; D not certain. Germline V gives CDR1 MNHNS, CDR2 SASEGT. Trimming stripped 2 bases from V and 0 bases from J, with 13 bases between. The CDR3 is 16 residues long. CDR3 sequence: CASSEMMRILNTEAFF. The CDR3 nucleotides are TGTGCCAGCAGTGAAATGATGCGGATATTGAACACTGAAGCTTTCTTT.

This chain links TRBV6-5 with TRBJ1-2; TRBD1 might be the D (6 bases). Germline V gene sequence: CDR1 MNHEY, CDR2 SVGAGI. V lost 8 bases and J lost 3, with 13 bases in between. The CDR3 extends over 13 amino acids. The chain's CDR3 is CASREGVDYGYTF. The CDR3 bases are TGTGCCAGCCGGGAGGGGGTGGACTATGGCTACACCTTC.

The rearrangement uses TRBV6-5 and TRBJ2-1, with unresolved D. The CDR3 consists of 15 residues. CDR1 is MNHEY and CDR2 is SVGAGI in the germline V gene. V was clipped by 7 bases and J by 0 bases, with 13 bases between them. The CDR3 is CASKSGPNSYNEQFF. CDR3 DNA sequence: TGTGCCAGCAAATCTGGGCCGAACTCCTACAATGAGCAGTTCTTC.

Worth noting for this clone: Other DNA sequences in the sample encode the same CDR3. This chain uses TRBV18 with TRBJ2-7; 7 positions agree with TRBD1. Germline CDR1 KGHSH, CDR2 LQKENI. The CDR3 is 14 residues long. The V gene end was trimmed by 3 bases and the J gene end by 0 bases; junction bases not matched to a gene: 2. The CDR3 loop is CASSPTGSSYEQYF. The CDR3 DNA reads TGTGCCAGCTCACCGACAGGGAGCTCCTACGAGCAGTACTTC.

This clone was found once. This chain connects TRBV19 to TRBJ2-7; 10 positions match TRBD2. Per the germline V gene, CDR1 is LNHDA and CDR2 is SQIVND (reference sequence). Trimming removed 6 bases from V and 2 bases from J; junction bases left unmatched: 7. The CDR3 consists of 15 residues. Here the CDR3 reads CASRITSGTTYEQYF. CDR3 nucleotide sequence: TGTGCCAGTAGAATCACTAGCGGGACCACCTACGAGCAGTACTTC.

The gene calls are TRBV6-5 and TRBJ1-4; 7 bases agree with TRBD1. CDR3 length: 15 residues. Germline V CDR1 and CDR2: MNHEY, SVGAGI. J lost 7 bases, V lost 5 bases, and 10 bases had no gene match. CDR3 nucleotide sequence: TGTGCCAGCAGTCCCCGACAGGGTAACGGTGAAAAACTGTTTTTT. The encoded protein is CASSPRQGNGEKLFF.

The rearrangement uses TRBV5-6 and TRBJ1-1; D gene unclear. CDR3 length equals 13 residues. Trimming pared 0 bases from V and 5 bases from J, leaving 8 bases between. Germline V gives CDR1 SGHDT, CDR2 YYEEEE. The CDR3 spells CASSLGTRTEAFF. CDR3 nucleotides: TGTGCCAGCAGCTTGGGGACTAGAACTGAAGCTTTCTTT. The full variable domain, with the rest looked up from reference TRBV5-6 and TRBJ1-1, is DAGVTQSPTHLIKTRGQQVTLRCSPKSGHDTVSWYQQALGQGPQFIFQYYEEEERQRGNFPDRFSGHQFPNYSSELNVNALLLGDSALYLCASSLGTRTEAFFGQGTRLTVV.

The chain links TRBV7-7 to TRBJ2-2, with 7 positions matching TRBD2. The CDR3 has 16 amino acids. V trimming: 7 bases; J trimming: 5 bases; junction bases outside the gene matches: 13. Per germline, CDR1 SSHAT and CDR2 FNYEAQ (reference sequence). The CDR3 DNA follows: TGTGCCAGCACCCTAAACTGGCGGGAGTGGACCGGGGAGCTGTTTTTT. Amino acid sequence: CASTLNWREWTGELFF.

CDR3 amino acids: CASSGGLSQNQPQHF. The CDR3 bases are TGTGCCAGCAGCGGGGGGTTGTCCCAGAATCAGCCCCAGCATTTT. J is TRBJ1-5 and V is TRBV6-2 or TRBV6-3; a possible D gene is TRBD1 (5 bases). CDR3 length: 15 residues. CDR1 is MNHEY, CDR2 SVGEGT, per germline. V lost 6 bases, J lost 4 bases, and 16 bases lay in between.

This clone appeared a single time. The V gene is TRBV7-2, the J gene TRBJ1-2; the D gene is possibly TRBD1 (6 bases). CDR3 length: 13 amino acids. Germline assignment: CDR1 SGHTA and CDR2 FQGNSA. V was trimmed by 1 base and J by 8 bases, leaving 11 bases between them. The CDR3 nucleotides read TGTGCCAGCAGCTTAGGCCAGGGGAGCGGCTACACCTTC. It codes for CASSLGQGSGYTF.

J is TRBJ1-2 and V is TRBV25-1, with TRBD1 matching over 8 bases. The V segment lost 1 base and the J segment 6 bases; nucleotides outside the gene matches: 7. Germline loops: CDR1 MGHDK, CDR2 SYGVNS. The CDR3 sequence is 15 residues long. CDR3 region: CASSEFRQGPDGYTF. The CDR3, as DNA: TGTGCCAGCAGTGAATTTCGACAGGGGCCCGATGGCTACACCTTC.

The chain carries TRBV6-5 and TRBJ2-3; D is ambiguous. CDR3 length: 13 residues. V lost 0 bases and J 6 bases, leaving 7 bases between the germline ends. Germline CDR1 is MNHEY and CDR2 is SVGAGI. The CDR3, as DNA: TGTGCCAGCAGTTACTCTTCCGAGGATACGCAGTATTTT. It codes for CASSYSSEDTQYF.

This clone showed up just a few times. The chain recombines TRBV2 with TRBJ2-7; D might be TRBD1 (5 bases). The CDR3 contains 15 residues. Germline-derived CDR1 and CDR2 are SNHLY and FYNNEI. V was trimmed by 8 bases and J by 5 bases, leaving 22 bases between them. The CDR3 nucleotides read TGTGCCAGCTTAACGCGAAGGGGTTCGGTCGACGAGCAGTACTTC. This encodes CASLTRRGSVDEQYF.

The chain joins TRBV7-9 to TRBJ1-1; D gene uncertain. The V end was cut by 3 bases, the J end by 6 bases, with 14 bases between. Per the germline V gene, CDR1 is SEHNR and CDR2 is FQNEAQ (reference sequence). The CDR3 extends over 14 amino acids. Here the CDR3 reads CASSLTGKESEAFF. The CDR3 nucleotides read TGTGCCAGCAGCTTGACCGGGAAGGAGTCTGAAGCTTTCTTT.

This clone was counted between two and nine times. The CDR3 reads CASSLESGASSSPLHF. The CDR3 nucleotides are TGCGCCAGCAGCTTGGAGTCGGGAGCCAGCTCCTCACCCCTCCACTTT. V usage is TRBV5-1 and J usage is TRBJ1-6, with D unresolved. Germline CDR1 SGHRS, CDR2 YFSETQ. V dropped 0 bases and J dropped 10 bases, with 17 bases sitting between them. The CDR3 loop spans 16 amino acids.

This chain joins TRBV28 and TRBJ2-7, with TRBD2 matching 9 bases. J was trimmed by 3 bases and V by 6 bases; bases with no gene match: 9. CDR1 MDHEN and CDR2 SYDVKM come from the germline V gene. The CDR3 runs 15 residues. CDR3 loop: CASRGLGLALYEQYF. CDR3 DNA: TGTGCCAGCAGGGGGTTGGGACTAGCTCTCTACGAGCAGTACTTC.

V is TRBV5-4 and J is TRBJ2-1, with 10 bases that match TRBD2. The CDR3 length is 15 residues. The germline V gene encodes CDR1 SGHNT and CDR2 YYREEE (reference sequence). V dropped 1 base and J dropped 4; count of bases not matched to a gene: 2. CDR3 amino acids: CASSLSSGGYNEQFF. In nucleotides, the CDR3 is TGTGCCAGCAGCTTGTCTAGCGGGGGTTACAATGAGCAGTTCTTC. The variable domain in full, completed from reference TRBV5-4 and TRBJ2-1, reads ETGVTQSPTHLIKTRGQQVTLRCSSQSGHNTVSWYQQALGQGPQFIFQYYREEENGRGNFPPRFSGLQFPNYSSELNVNALELDDSALYLCASSLSSGGYNEQFFGPGTRLTVL.

This clone showed up just a few times. The chain combines TRBV6-2 or TRBV6-3 with TRBJ1-5; tentatively, D is TRBD1 (6 bases). Germline CDR1 reads MNHEY; CDR2 reads SVGEGT. The length of the CDR3 is 17 residues. The V gene lost 0 bases and the J gene lost 4 bases, with 16 bases spanning the gap. The CDR3 protein is CASSYSVVWGPNQPQHF. The DNA for the CDR3 is TGTGCCAGCAGTTACTCTGTTGTGTGGGGGCCGAATCAGCCCCAGCATTTT.

The J gene is TRBJ1-1, the V gene TRBV19; D is unresolved. The CDR3 is 11 amino acids. V lost 7 bases to trimming and J lost 7 bases, with 10 bases between them. The germline CDR1 and CDR2 sequences are LNHDA and SQIVND (reference sequence). The CDR3 sequence is CASKGRGEAFF. The CDR3 region has the DNA TGTGCCAGTAAAGGGAGAGGTGAAGCTTTCTTT.

This clone was recorded once. The DNA for the CDR3 is TGTGCCAGCAGCCTCGGACTGATCGACTATGGCTACACCTTC. It yields the protein CASSLGLIDYGYTF. V and J are TRBV7-2 and TRBJ1-2; D gene ambiguous. CDR1 and CDR2 from the germline V gene are SGHTA and FQGNSA. V lost 5 bases to trimming and J lost 3 bases, with 13 bases between them. The CDR3 covers 14 residues.

The CDR3, as DNA: TGTGCCAGCAGACCAGGGGGCACTGAAGCTTTCTTT. This translates into CASRPGGTEAFF. J is TRBJ1-1 and V is TRBV12-3 or TRBV12-4; 7 nucleotides agree with TRBD1. Trimming removed 6 bases from V and 4 bases from J; junction bases left unmatched: 2. The CDR3 contains 12 residues.

V usage is TRBV19 and J usage is TRBJ2-6; the D gene is possibly TRBD1 (6 bases). The CDR3 has 15 amino acids. V lost 5 bases, J lost 7 bases, and 15 bases lay in between. Germline CDR1 is LNHDA and CDR2 is SQIVND (reference sequence). The CDR3 coding sequence is TGTGCCAGTAGTCCGGACAGAGGGCTCGCCAACGTCCTGACTTTC. It yields the protein CASSPDRGLANVLTF.